This T cell receptor (beta chain) emerged from a study of T cells expressing NK-cell markers. Study overall: Sequencing covered eight donors, seven HCMV-seropositive and one seronegative.

The authors generated TCR beta cDNA through 5'RACE template switching with UMIs. With the 5' RACE reads reprocessed, TCRdb shows one record per CDR3 protein and no DNA. The listing records fewer than 300,000 distinct CDR3 sequences. Study conclusions and caveats: Dominant NKG2C+ clonotype frequencies of roughly 1.0-7.5% of CD8+ T cells were measured in over 5 donors. A few donors' CD3+CD56-NKG2C+ cells were dominated by the same clonotypes.

Per germline, CDR1 MNHEY and CDR2 SVGAGI. The CDR3 loop spans 16 amino acids. With respect to this clonotype: As yet, its antigen is unknown.

The receptor's source is a woman between 18 and 69 years old in good health. The specimen sequenced was blood T cells: a sorted CD56 or NKG2C T cell subset, CD4+ or CD8+ T cells, or bulk PBMC T cells (not recorded which). The chain couples TRBV6-5 to TRBJ2-5; as DNA is missing, the TRBD2 call by TCRdb cannot be tested. CDR3 region: CASSYLGASGGETQYF.